These 11 T cell receptor beta chains were all obtained from the same sample, sequenced in a study of cytomegalovirus exposure and HLA in healthy donors. The PCR employed 60 Vbeta primers together with 13 Jbeta primers. TCRdb's copy holds only in-frame clones and misses some; the assay was immunoSEQ multiplex PCR. Of about 90,000 clones listed, approximately 78% were seen once; the top ten hold approximately 4.6%. The sample comprised PBMCs. The receptor set was obtained from a middle-aged woman in good health and CMV-seropositive.

This clone was seen only a few times. The V call is TRBV6-6, the J call TRBJ1-3, with D maybe TRBD1 (6 bases). From germline, CDR1 is MNHNY and CDR2 SVGAGI (reference sequence). V shed 7 bases and J shed 0 bases, with 13 bases lying between them. This CDR3 is 15 amino acids long. The CDR3 reads CASTRQAVSGNTIYF. CDR3 DNA: TGTGCCAGCACCCGACAGGCGGTCTCTGGAAACACCATATATTTT.

The genes are TRBV5-6 and TRBJ2-2; D perhaps matches TRBD1 (6 bases). The CDR3 consists of 14 residues. V lost 0 bases, J lost 6 bases, and 9 bases lay in between. Germline CDR1 reads SGHDT; CDR2 reads YYEEEE. CDR3 protein: CASSLVRGSGELFF. CDR3 DNA: TGTGCCAGCAGCTTGGTAAGGGGGTCCGGGGAGCTGTTTTTT.

The chain has TRBV4-3 and TRBJ2-5; 8 bases map to TRBD2. The J call is doubtful: the DNA matches TRBJ2-7 better. CDR1 is LGHNA, CDR2 YSLEER, per germline. CDR3 length: 16 residues. In DNA form, the CDR3 reads TGCGCCAGCAGCCAAGATCGGGGGGGAGACGGCTACGAGCAGTACTTC. The encoded protein is CASSQDRGGDGYEQYF.

This clone was recorded once. V usage is TRBV29-1 and J usage is TRBJ2-5; TRBD2 matches 11 bases. The CDR3 runs 15 residues. V lost 5 bases and J lost 4; bases outside the gene matches: 9. Germline V CDR1 and CDR2: SQVTM, ANQGSEA. The DNA for the CDR3 is TGCAGCGTTAAAGGAGTGACTAGCGGGACAGAGACCCAGTACTTC. It encodes CSVKGVTSGTETQYF. Filled out from reference TRBV29-1 and TRBJ2-5, the complete variable domain reads SAVISQKPSRDICQRGTSLTIQCQVDSQVTMMFWYRQQPGQSLTLIATANQGSEATYESGFVIDKFPISRPNLTFSTLTVSNMSPEDSSIYLCSVKGVTSGTETQYFGPGTRLLVL.

The chain links TRBV2 to TRBJ2-1; 8 positions agree with TRBD2. Germline V gives CDR1 SNHLY, CDR2 FYNNEI. The V segment lost 4 bases and the J segment 9 bases; nucleotides outside the gene matches: 5. This CDR3 has 13 amino acids. The CDR3 coding sequence is TGTGCCAGCAGTGTCGGGCGGGGGGCTGAGCAGTTCTTC. As protein: CASSVGRGAEQFF.

This clone has just a few counts. V is TRBV6-5 and J is TRBJ2-3, with a possible D match to TRBD2 (5 bases). Germline CDR1 reads MNHEY; CDR2 reads SVGAGI. This CDR3 contains 15 residues. Trimming shortened V by 7 bases and J by 5 bases, and 19 bases separated the two germline ends. The CDR3 here is CASTEHVGAVDTQYF. The CDR3 DNA follows: TGTGCCAGCACCGAACATGTGGGAGCGGTAGATACGCAGTATTTT.

The gene calls are TRBV11-3 and TRBJ1-4; no definite D call. Germline-derived CDR1 and CDR2 are SGHNT and YENEEA. The CDR3 covers 14 residues. V lost 5 bases, J lost 7 bases, and 14 bases lay in between. CDR3 sequence reads: CASSPGGLGEKLFF. CDR3 sequence (DNA): TGTGCCAGCAGCCCCGGCGGACTAGGTGAAAAACTGTTTTTT.

The rearrangement links TRBV7-9 to TRBJ2-5, with D uncertain. Trimming took 2 bases from V and 4 from J, leaving 2 bases between them. The CDR3 length is 11 residues. Germline V gives CDR1 SEHNR, CDR2 FQNEAQ (reference sequence). CDR3 sequence: CASSLLETQYF. The DNA for the CDR3 is TGTGCCAGCAGCTTACTAGAGACCCAGTACTTC.

J is TRBJ2-2 and V is TRBV18; TRBD2 agrees at 7 bases. Germline V CDR1 and CDR2: KGHSH, LQKENI. The ends lost 2 bases at V and 5 bases at J; junction bases unmatched: 8. The CDR3 loop spans 16 amino acids. This CDR3 is CASSPRELATTGELFF. CDR3 bases: TGTGCCAGCTCACCAAGGGAACTAGCGACAACCGGGGAGCTGTTTTTT.

This rearrangement joins TRBV7-2 to TRBJ2-1; the match to TRBD2 covers 9 bases. V was pared by 2 bases and J by 3 bases, with 5 bases of the junction left unmatched. Per germline, CDR1 SGHTA and CDR2 FQGNSA. The CDR3 is made up of 16 amino acids. The chain's CDR3 is CASSLYASGNYNEQFF. The CDR3 bases are TGTGCCAGCAGCTTATACGCTAGCGGGAACTACAATGAGCAGTTCTTC.

The V gene is TRBV12-5, the J gene TRBJ2-1; 11 positions agree with TRBD1. Trimming at V came to 1 base and at J to 4 bases, leaving 6 bases not matched to a gene. CDR1 is LGHNT and CDR2 is FRNRAP in the germline V gene. The CDR3 extends over 17 amino acids. DNA of the CDR3: TGTGCTAGTGGTTTGGACAGAGGACAGGGGGCATACAATGAGCAGTTCTTC. Protein sequence: CASGLDRGQGAYNEQFF.